The 23 T cell receptor beta chains presented below share a single source sample, sequenced in a study of CD8 T cells in ankylosing spondylitis. For these TCRs, the target antigens are not known. TCRdb passed the 5' RACE reads through MiXCR, listing each CDR3 protein once. The sample comprises hundreds of thousands of distinct CDR3 sequences, roughly a quarter of which are singletons, and about 0.92% rests with the top ten. Study-level results: Seemingly characteristic of ankylosing spondylitis blood was a TCR beta motif consisting of about 8 highly homologous variants.

The sequenced material came from blood, either unsorted or a sorted T cell fraction (not recorded which). The receptors originated from a male donor with ankylosing spondylitis.

The CDR3 region has the DNA TGCAGTGCTAGCGTAGGACAGGCGTTTCAAGAGACCCAGTACTTC. Protein sequence: CSASVGQAFQETQYF. The gene calls are TRBV20-1 and TRBJ2-5; TRBD1 matches at 7 bases. The CDR3 is 15 residues long. Trimming at V came to 3 bases and at J to 2 bases, leaving 9 bases not matched to a gene. Germline CDR1 reads DFQATT; CDR2 reads SNEGSKA (reference sequence).

This clonotype has only a few counts. The chain joins TRBV3-1 to TRBJ2-1; unclear D gene. The CDR3 is 16 amino acids. The ends were cut back, 4 bases at V and 0 bases at J, with 13 bases in the middle. Germline V gene data show CDR1 as LGHDT and CDR2 as YNNKEL (reference sequence). This CDR3 reads CASSLYLRPSYNEQFF. The CDR3 DNA follows: TGTGCCAGCAGCCTGTATTTGAGGCCCTCCTACAATGAGCAGTTCTTC.

This clonotype has just a few counts. The chain carries TRBV10-2 and TRBJ2-7; D unclear. V dropped 7 bases and J dropped 2 bases, with 12 bases sitting between them. CDR1 is WSHSY, CDR2 SAAADI, per germline. The CDR3 has 13 amino acids. The DNA of the CDR3 is TGCGCCAGCATAACCCATACCCCCTACGAGCAGTACGTC. Protein sequence: CASITHTPYEQYV.

The CDR3 bases are TGTGCCACCAGTGATTCTACAGTGGCGGGCCCGAGAGAACTGTTTTTT. Its protein is CATSDSTVAGPRELFF. The J gene is TRBJ1-4, the V gene TRBV24-1; the D is unclear. Germline V gene sequence: CDR1 KGHDR, CDR2 SFDVKD. The CDR3 is 16 residues long. With 2 bases removed from V and 12 bases from J, the gap between germline ends came to 21 bases.

The chain joins TRBV5-1 to TRBJ2-1, with 9 bases matching TRBD1. The CDR3 totals 15 residues. Germline V gene lookup returns CDR1 SGHRS and CDR2 YFSETQ. J was trimmed by 6 bases and V by 0 bases; bases with no gene match: 4. The CDR3 DNA reads as TGCGCCAGCAGCTTGGTGCGACAGGGGGGCAATGAGCAGTTCTTC. Translation: CASSLVRQGGNEQFF.

The genes are TRBV12-3 or TRBV12-4 and TRBJ2-1; 9 bases are shared with TRBD2. Trimming removed 6 bases from V and 4 bases from J; junction bases left unmatched: 7. The CDR3 is made up of 15 amino acids. The CDR3 DNA follows: TGTGCCAGCAGCCCAGCGGGAGGAACTTACAATGAGCAGTTCTTC. Its translation: CASSPAGGTYNEQFF.

The chain uses TRBV20-1 and TRBJ1-2, with D unresolved. Trimming took 0 bases from V and 2 from J, leaving 7 bases between them. The germline CDR1 and CDR2 sequences are DFQATT and SNEGSKA (reference sequence). This CDR3 contains 13 residues. The CDR3 sequence: CSAREANNYGYTF. The CDR3 DNA sequence: TGCAGTGCTAGAGAGGCCAACAACTATGGCTACACCTTC.

In its sample, this clonotype was seen a few times. This chain's CDR3 is CSARDGSGFEKLFF. The CDR3 region has the DNA TGCAGTGCTAGAGATGGGTCAGGGTTTGAAAAACTGTTTTTT. The gene calls are TRBV20-1 and TRBJ1-4; the D gene is possibly TRBD1 (5 bases). In germline, CDR1 is DFQATT, CDR2 SNEGSKA (reference sequence). Trimming stripped 0 bases from V and 7 bases from J, with 12 bases between. The CDR3 sequence is 14 residues long.

There are a few counts of this clonotype. This chain connects TRBV5-1 to TRBJ2-3; D might be TRBD2 (5 bases). This CDR3 is built from 15 residues. From germline, CDR1 is SGHRS and CDR2 YFSETQ. V lost 4 bases and J lost 1, with 13 bases in between. The CDR3 bases are TGCGCCAGCAGCCTGAGCGCGGGTCGCACAGATACGCAGTATTTT. It specifies CASSLSAGRTDTQYF.

The gene calls are TRBV5-5 and TRBJ2-2; D unresolved. This CDR3 is built from 16 residues. CDR1 is SGHKS and CDR2 is YYEKEE in the germline V gene (reference sequence). The germline V and J ends were trimmed by 4 bases and 0 bases, with 13 bases remaining between them. CDR3 protein: CASSPGPNANTGELFF. For the CDR3, the DNA is TGTGCCAGCAGCCCCGGGCCCAACGCGAACACCGGGGAGCTGTTTTTT.

V and J are TRBV7-9 and TRBJ2-2; no reliable D call. Germline V CDR1 and CDR2: SEHNR, FQNEAQ (reference sequence). V was cut by 8 bases and J by 5 bases, with 9 bases left in between. This CDR3 has 12 amino acids. The CDR3, as DNA: TGTGCCAGCTCGGACGTAACCGGGGAGCTGTTTTTT. Amino acids: CASSDVTGELFF.

The chain joins TRBV19 to TRBJ2-1; 7 positions agree with TRBD2. This CDR3 is 15 amino acids long. The trim removed 3 bases at V and 11 bases at J, leaving 13 bases unmatched. Germline CDR1 and CDR2: LNHDA and SQIVND (reference sequence). In DNA form, the CDR3 reads TGTGCCAGTAGTATCCTCCACGGGACTACCCAACAGCAGTTCTTC. Its translation is CASSILHGTTQQQFF.

The rearrangement links TRBV18 to TRBJ2-1; D is unresolved. V lost 7 bases, J lost 3 bases, and 10 bases lay in between. The CDR3 covers 13 residues. Germline loops: CDR1 KGHSH, CDR2 LQKENI. CDR3 nucleotide sequence: TGTGCCAGCTTCGAGAGCATCTACAATGAGCAGTTCTTC. It is translated as CASFESIYNEQFF.

Here the CDR3 DNA reads TGTGCCAGCAGTTCCGCAATGAATCAGCCCCAGCATTTT. Amino acids: CASSSAMNQPQHF. J is TRBJ1-5 and V is TRBV12-3 or TRBV12-4; D not certain. V lost 4 bases, J lost 4 bases, and 8 bases lay in between. This CDR3 contains 13 residues.

This clonotype was observed a few times. The chain employs TRBV10-3 and TRBJ1-2; tentatively, D is TRBD1 (6 bases). V lost 7 bases to trimming and J lost 4 bases, with 13 bases between them. CDR1 and CDR2 from the germline V gene are ENHRY and SYGVKD. CDR3 length equals 13 residues. Written as DNA, the CDR3 is TGTGCCATCAACAGGGCCAGCACCTATGGCTACACCTTC. Translating gives CAINRASTYGYTF.

This clonotype was found a few times. The chain employs TRBV7-2 and TRBJ2-1; the match to TRBD2 covers 7 bases. V gave up 1 base and J gave up 4 bases; unmatched junction bases: 7. This CDR3 contains 16 residues. The germline V gene has CDR1 SGHTA and CDR2 FQGNSA. The CDR3 loop is CASSLEAGVGYNEQFF. The CDR3 DNA is TGTGCCAGCAGCTTAGAGGCGGGGGTGGGTTACAATGAGCAGTTCTTC.

This clonotype was recorded a few times. The J gene is TRBJ2-3, the V gene TRBV5-1; D remains ambiguous. CDR1 and CDR2 from the germline V gene are SGHRS and YFSETQ. This CDR3 contains 14 residues. V gave up 3 bases and J gave up 0 bases, with 8 bases separating them. The CDR3 DNA follows: TGCGCCAGCAGCTCCACTCTGAGCACAGATACGCAGTATTTT. Its protein product is CASSSTLSTDTQYF.

The rearrangement joins TRBV20-1 to TRBJ2-3; tentatively, D is TRBD2 (6 bases). V lost 5 bases to trimming and J lost 3 bases, with 15 bases between them. CDR1 and CDR2 from the germline V gene are DFQATT and SNEGSKA (reference sequence). This CDR3 spans 14 amino acids. The CDR3 DNA reads as TGCAGTGCTGGGGGACTCCTACCAACAGATACGCAGTATTTT. The encoded protein is CSAGGLLPTDTQYF.

This clonotype was observed a handful of times. This sequence joins TRBV29-1 and TRBJ1-2, with D unresolved. V lost 2 bases and J lost 6, with 10 bases in between. This CDR3 is 12 amino acids long. The V gene's germline CDR1 is SQVTM and CDR2 ANQGSEA. CDR3 protein: CSVEIGGHGYTF. The CDR3 DNA is TGCAGCGTTGAAATCGGAGGCCATGGCTACACCTTC. Full variable domain (outside the CDR3, taken from reference TRBV29-1 and TRBJ1-2): SAVISQKPSRDICQRGTSLTIQCQVDSQVTMMFWYRQQPGQSLTLIATANQGSEATYESGFVIDKFPISRPNLTFSTLTVSNMSPEDSSIYLCSVEIGGHGYTFGSGTRLTVV.

The rearrangement joins TRBV2 to TRBJ2-2, with D maybe TRBD1 (5 bases). This CDR3 is built from 16 residues. Trimming stripped 7 bases from V and 2 bases from J, with 17 bases between. In germline, CDR1 is SNHLY, CDR2 FYNNEI. The CDR3 bases are TGTGCCAGCACCCCTCGGGTAGGGGTTAACACCGGGGAGCTGTTTTTT. It specifies CASTPRVGVNTGELFF. The whole variable domain, remainder taken from reference TRBV2 and TRBJ2-2, is EPEVTQTPSHQVTQMGQEVILRCVPISNHLYFYWYRQILGQKVEFLVSFYNNEISEKSEIFDDQFSVERPDGSNFTLKIRSTKLEDSAMYFCASTPRVGVNTGELFFGEGSRLTVL.

As DNA, the CDR3 is TGCGCCAGCAGCTTGGCCACGGACAGCTACGAGCAGTACGTC. Its protein product is CASSLATDSYEQYV. This chain uses TRBV5-1 with TRBJ2-7, with D perhaps TRBD1 (6 bases). Germline lookup yields CDR1 SGHRS and CDR2 YFSETQ. The V end lost 0 bases, the J end lost 3 bases, and 10 bases lay between the germline ends. There are 14 residues in the CDR3.

Points on this clonotype: A clone one base away is much larger, so this may be a read error. The CDR3 DNA sequence: TGCGGCGTGGGGACTAGCGGATCTTACGAGCAGTACTTC. Translated: CGVGTSGSYEQYF. The chain combines TRBV29-1 with TRBJ2-7; 11 bases agree with TRBD2. Germline-derived CDR1 and CDR2 are SQVTM and ANQGSEA. This CDR3 region has 13 residues.

The chain links TRBV24-1 to TRBJ2-3, with 7 bases identical to TRBD1. V dropped 4 bases and J dropped 4; count of bases not matched to a gene: 1. Germline-derived CDR1 and CDR2 are KGHDR and SFDVKD. The CDR3 is 13 residues long. The CDR3 DNA is TGTGCCACCAGTGAGCAGGGGGCAGATACGCAGTATTTT. Amino acid sequence: CATSEQGADTQYF.